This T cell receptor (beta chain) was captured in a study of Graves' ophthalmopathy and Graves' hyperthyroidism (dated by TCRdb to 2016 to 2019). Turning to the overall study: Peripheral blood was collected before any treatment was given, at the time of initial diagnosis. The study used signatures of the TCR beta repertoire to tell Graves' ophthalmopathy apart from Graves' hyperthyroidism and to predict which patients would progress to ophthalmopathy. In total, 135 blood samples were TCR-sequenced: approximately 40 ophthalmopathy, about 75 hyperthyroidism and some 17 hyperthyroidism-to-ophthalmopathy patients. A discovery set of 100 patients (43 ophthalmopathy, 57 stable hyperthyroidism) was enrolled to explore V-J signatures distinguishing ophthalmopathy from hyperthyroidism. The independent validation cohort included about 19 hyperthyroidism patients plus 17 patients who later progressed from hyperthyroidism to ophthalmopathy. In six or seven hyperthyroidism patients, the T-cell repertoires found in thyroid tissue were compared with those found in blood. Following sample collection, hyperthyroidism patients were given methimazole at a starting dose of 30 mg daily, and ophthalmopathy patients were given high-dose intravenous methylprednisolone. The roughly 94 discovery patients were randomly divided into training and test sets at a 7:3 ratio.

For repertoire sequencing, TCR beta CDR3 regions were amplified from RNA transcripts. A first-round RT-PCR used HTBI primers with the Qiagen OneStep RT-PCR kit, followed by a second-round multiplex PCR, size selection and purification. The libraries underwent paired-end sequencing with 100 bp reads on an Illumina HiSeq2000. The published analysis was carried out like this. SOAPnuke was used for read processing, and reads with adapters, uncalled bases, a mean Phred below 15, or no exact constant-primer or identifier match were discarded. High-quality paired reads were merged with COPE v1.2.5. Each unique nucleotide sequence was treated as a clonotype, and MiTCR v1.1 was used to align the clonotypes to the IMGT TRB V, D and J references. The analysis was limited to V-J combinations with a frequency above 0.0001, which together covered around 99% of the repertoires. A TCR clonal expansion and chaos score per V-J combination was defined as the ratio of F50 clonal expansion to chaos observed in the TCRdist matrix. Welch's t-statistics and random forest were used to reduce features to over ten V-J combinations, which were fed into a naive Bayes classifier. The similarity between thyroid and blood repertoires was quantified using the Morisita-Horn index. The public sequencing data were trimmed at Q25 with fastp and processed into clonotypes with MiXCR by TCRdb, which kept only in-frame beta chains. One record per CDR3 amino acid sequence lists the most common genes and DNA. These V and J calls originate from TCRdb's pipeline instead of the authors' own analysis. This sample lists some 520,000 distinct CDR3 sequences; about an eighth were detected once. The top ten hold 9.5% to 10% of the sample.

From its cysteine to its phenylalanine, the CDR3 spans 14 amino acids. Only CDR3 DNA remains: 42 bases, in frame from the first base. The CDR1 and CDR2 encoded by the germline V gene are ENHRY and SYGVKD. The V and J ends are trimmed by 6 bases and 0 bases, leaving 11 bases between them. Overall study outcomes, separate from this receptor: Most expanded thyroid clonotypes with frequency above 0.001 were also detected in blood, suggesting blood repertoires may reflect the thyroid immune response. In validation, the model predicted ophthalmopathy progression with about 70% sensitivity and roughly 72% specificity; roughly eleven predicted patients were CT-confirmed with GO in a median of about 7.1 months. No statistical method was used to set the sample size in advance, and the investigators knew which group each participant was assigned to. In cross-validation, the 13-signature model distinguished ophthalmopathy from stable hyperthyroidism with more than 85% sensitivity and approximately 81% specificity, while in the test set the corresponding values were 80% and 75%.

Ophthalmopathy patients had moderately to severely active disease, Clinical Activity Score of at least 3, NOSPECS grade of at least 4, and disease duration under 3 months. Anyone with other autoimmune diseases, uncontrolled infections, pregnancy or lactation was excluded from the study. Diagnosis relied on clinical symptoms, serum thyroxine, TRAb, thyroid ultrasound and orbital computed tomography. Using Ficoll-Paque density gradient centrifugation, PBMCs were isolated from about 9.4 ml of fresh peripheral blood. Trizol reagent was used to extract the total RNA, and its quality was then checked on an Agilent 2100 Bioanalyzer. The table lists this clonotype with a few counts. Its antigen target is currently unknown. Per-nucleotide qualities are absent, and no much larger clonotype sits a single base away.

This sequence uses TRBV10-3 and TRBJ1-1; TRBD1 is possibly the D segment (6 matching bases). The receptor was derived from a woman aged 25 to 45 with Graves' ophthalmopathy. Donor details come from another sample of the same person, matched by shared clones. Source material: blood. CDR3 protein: CAIRQQGMNTEAFF. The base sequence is TGTGCCATCAGACAACAGGGAATGAACACTGAAGCTTTCTTT.